This is a list of T cell receptor beta chains from one sample in a study of control samples from healthy donors and cancer patients. Assay used: immunoSEQ multiplex PCR; TCRdb lists only in-frame clones, some missing. The sample consists of approximately 90,000 clones, about four fifths of them appearing once. The sequenced sample consisted of PBMCs. These receptors were collected from a man between 65 and 85 years old with lung cancer. CDR3s include the opening cysteine and the closing phenylalanine or tryptophan. A D gene is named only where the DNA matches it firmly. Expanded clones are given a class, and other clones once, few, many or no size at all.

clone size: NA
J gene: TRBJ2-2
D gene: TRBD2
V gene: TRBV4-2
CDR3 protein: CASSQPGGGVGGELFF
CDR3 DNA: TGTGCCAGCAGCCAGCCAGGCGGGGGGGTTGGCGGGGAGCTGTTTTTT

clone size: NA
J gene: TRBJ2-2
D gene: TRBD1
V gene: TRBV7-8
CDR3 protein: CASSATGANTGELFF
CDR3 DNA: TGTGCCAGCAGCGCGACAGGGGCGAACACCGGGGAGCTGTTTTTT

clone size: NA
J gene: TRBJ1-1
D gene: NA
V gene: TRBV3-1/TRBV3-2
CDR3 protein: CASSQDVTAEAFF
CDR3 DNA: TGTGCCAGCAGCCAAGACGTAACTGCTGAAGCTTTCTTT

clone size: NA
J gene: TRBJ1-2
D gene: NA
V gene: TRBV19
CDR3 protein: CASSRGTFSDGYTF
CDR3 DNA: TGTGCCAGTAGCCGTGGAACCTTCTCGGATGGCTACACCTTC

clone size: once
J gene: TRBJ2-2
D gene: NA
V gene: TRBV7-3
CDR3 protein: CASSSGVGTGELFF
CDR3 DNA: TGTGCCAGCAGCTCCGGGGTGGGAACCGGGGAGCTGTTTTTT

clone size: NA
J gene: TRBJ1-2
D gene: NA
V gene: TRBV6-5
CDR3 protein: CASSLRLRDGYTF
CDR3 DNA: TGTGCCAGCAGCCTACGCCTCAGGGACGGCTACACCTTC

clone size: NA
J gene: TRBJ2-5
D gene: TRBD2
V gene: TRBV24-1
CDR3 protein: CATSAAGGQETQYF
CDR3 DNA: TGTGCCACCAGTGCGGCGGGGGGCCAAGAGACCCAGTACTTC

clone size: NA
J gene: TRBJ1-2
D gene: NA
V gene: TRBV19
CDR3 protein: CATGDTPTGNYGYTF
CDR3 DNA: TGTGCAACGGGGGACACCCCAACAGGGAACTATGGCTACACCTTC

clone size: NA
J gene: TRBJ1-1
D gene: NA
V gene: TRBV27
CDR3 protein: CASSSSIEAFF
CDR3 DNA: TGTGCCAGCAGTTCGTCGATCGAAGCTTTCTTT

clone size: NA
J gene: TRBJ2-3
D gene: NA
V gene: TRBV6-5
CDR3 protein: CASSYSDTQYF
CDR3 DNA: TGTGCCAGCAGTTACTCAGATACGCAGTATTTT

clone size: NA
J gene: TRBJ1-4
D gene: NA
V gene: TRBV28
CDR3 protein: CASSLEGLGVGDEKLFF
CDR3 DNA: TGTGCCAGCAGTTTAGAGGGTCTGGGGGTGGGGGATGAAAAACTGTTTTTT

clone size: NA
J gene: TRBJ2-3
D gene: TRBD1
V gene: TRBV11-1
CDR3 protein: CASSPKTGWGDTQYF
CDR3 DNA: TGTGCCAGCAGCCCCAAGACAGGGTGGGGAGATACGCAGTATTTT

clone size: NA
J gene: TRBJ2-7
D gene: TRBD2
V gene: TRBV7-9
CDR3 protein: CASSLAPPGLASSPYEQYF
CDR3 DNA: TGTGCCAGCAGCTTAGCGCCCCCGGGACTAGCTAGCAGCCCCTACGAGCAGTACTTC

clone size: NA
J gene: TRBJ2-4
D gene: NA
V gene: TRBV11-2
CDR3 protein: CASSLGSVGQNIQYF
CDR3 DNA: TGTGCCAGCAGCTTAGGGTCCGTGGGACAAAACATTCAGTACTTC

clone size: once
J gene: TRBJ1-1
D gene: NA
V gene: TRBV19
CDR3 protein: CASSSRVNTEAFF
CDR3 DNA: TGTGCCAGTAGTTCAAGAGTGAACACTGAAGCTTTCTTT

clone size: NA
J gene: TRBJ2-7
D gene: TRBD1
V gene: TRBV7-2
CDR3 protein: CASSLARGQGVEQYF
CDR3 DNA: TGTGCCAGCAGCTTAGCCCGGGGACAGGGAGTCGAGCAGTACTTC

clone size: NA
J gene: TRBJ2-7
D gene: NA
V gene: TRBV29-1
CDR3 protein: CSVVRGPYEQYF
CDR3 DNA: TGCAGCGTTGTCAGGGGCCCCTACGAGCAGTACTTC

clone size: NA
J gene: TRBJ2-2
D gene: TRBD2
V gene: TRBV7-2
CDR3 protein: CASRQRRGGGNTGELFF
CDR3 DNA: TGTGCCAGCAGACAACGCCGGGGCGGGGGGAACACCGGGGAGCTGTTTTTT

clone size: NA
J gene: TRBJ1-1
D gene: TRBD1
V gene: TRBV6-2/TRBV6-3
CDR3 protein: CASSKPRTGATEAFF
CDR3 DNA: TGTGCCAGCAGTAAGCCCCGGACAGGAGCCACTGAAGCTTTCTTT

clone size: NA
J gene: TRBJ2-7
D gene: TRBD1
V gene: TRBV10-3
CDR3 protein: CAISELGGTGPHEQYF
CDR3 DNA: TGTGCCATCAGTGAATTAGGAGGGACAGGGCCCCACGAGCAGTACTTC

clone size: few
J gene: TRBJ1-2
D gene: TRBD1
V gene: TRBV6-6
CDR3 protein: CASSYSTGGYGYTF
CDR3 DNA: TGTGCCAGCAGTTACTCAACAGGGGGGTATGGCTACACCTTC

clone size: few
J gene: TRBJ2-1
D gene: TRBD2
V gene: TRBV7-9
CDR3 protein: CASSPTSGGRHEQFF
CDR3 DNA: TGTGCCAGCAGCCCGACTAGCGGGGGGCGACATGAGCAGTTCTTC

clone size: NA
J gene: TRBJ1-1
D gene: NA
V gene: TRBV5-1
CDR3 protein: CASTPDNTEAFF
CDR3 DNA: TGCGCCAGCACCCCGGACAACACTGAAGCTTTCTTT

clone size: NA
J gene: TRBJ2-7
D gene: NA
V gene: TRBV2
CDR3 protein: CASTAGTHPYEQYF
CDR3 DNA: TGTGCCAGCACCGCCGGGACTCACCCCTACGAGCAGTACTTC

clone size: NA
J gene: TRBJ2-2
D gene: NA
V gene: TRBV12-3/TRBV12-4
CDR3 protein: CASRYTLTGELFF
CDR3 DNA: TGTGCCAGCAGATATACCCTCACCGGGGAGCTGTTTTTT

clone size: NA
J gene: TRBJ2-7
D gene: NA
V gene: TRBV5-1
CDR3 protein: CASSLAPDSPHEQYF
CDR3 DNA: TGCGCCAGCAGCTTGGCCCCTGACAGTCCCCATGAGCAGTACTTC

clone size: NA
J gene: TRBJ1-1
D gene: NA
V gene: TRBV18
CDR3 protein: CASSIPSVNTEAFF
CDR3 DNA: TGTGCCAGCTCAATTCCATCGGTTAACACTGAAGCTTTCTTT

clone size: NA
J gene: TRBJ1-5
D gene: NA
V gene: TRBV5-6
CDR3 protein: CASSFGLSNQPQHF
CDR3 DNA: TGTGCCAGCAGCTTCGGACTCAGCAATCAGCCCCAGCATTTT

clone size: NA
J gene: TRBJ2-1
D gene: TRBD2
V gene: TRBV10-3
CDR3 protein: CAISESGTSGSGNEQFF
CDR3 DNA: TGTGCCATCAGTGAATCCGGGACTAGCGGATCTGGCAATGAGCAGTTCTTC

clone size: few
J gene: TRBJ2-3
D gene: NA
V gene: TRBV2
CDR3 protein: CASETIEDTQYF
CDR3 DNA: TGTGCCAGCGAGACAATTGAAGATACGCAGTATTTT

clone size: few
J gene: TRBJ1-1
D gene: NA
V gene: TRBV19
CDR3 protein: CATNSGPLNTEAFF
CDR3 DNA: TGTGCCACCAACTCCGGACCTTTGAACACTGAAGCTTTCTTT

clone size: NA
J gene: TRBJ2-7
D gene: NA
V gene: TRBV29-1
CDR3 protein: CSVEGPGSYEQYF
CDR3 DNA: TGCAGCGTTGAAGGCCCGGGCTCCTACGAGCAGTACTTC

clone size: NA
J gene: TRBJ2-5
D gene: TRBD2
V gene: TRBV30
CDR3 protein: CAWMLAGRGETQYF
CDR3 DNA: TGTGCCTGGATGCTAGCGGGGCGGGGGGAGACCCAGTACTTC

clone size: NA
J gene: TRBJ2-3
D gene: TRBD1
V gene: TRBV6-5
CDR3 protein: CASSYWGQGRTDTQYF
CDR3 DNA: TGTGCCAGCAGTTACTGGGGACAGGGACGCACAGATACGCAGTATTTT

clone size: NA
J gene: TRBJ1-5
D gene: NA
V gene: TRBV30
CDR3 protein: CAWSEGQHQPQHF
CDR3 DNA: TGTGCCTGGAGTGAAGGACAGCACCAGCCCCAGCATTTT

clone size: NA
J gene: TRBJ2-3
D gene: NA
V gene: TRBV19
CDR3 protein: CASSPRTSTDTQYF
CDR3 DNA: TGTGCCAGTAGTCCCCGGACTAGCACAGATACGCAGTATTTT

clone size: NA
J gene: TRBJ2-7
D gene: NA
V gene: TRBV4-2
CDR3 protein: CASSPKTGDDRRGEQYF
CDR3 DNA: TGTGCCAGCAGCCCCAAAACGGGTGATGACAGGCGAGGCGAGCAGTACTTC

clone size: many
J gene: TRBJ1-1
D gene: NA
V gene: TRBV30
CDR3 protein: CAWSPLTGVNTEAFF
CDR3 DNA: TGTGCCTGGAGTCCCCTGACAGGAGTGAACACTGAAGCTTTCTTT

clone size: NA
J gene: TRBJ1-2
D gene: NA
V gene: TRBV6-6
CDR3 protein: CASSSPGESNYGYTF
CDR3 DNA: TGTGCCAGCAGTTCCCCGGGGGAGTCTAACTATGGCTACACCTTC

clone size: NA
J gene: TRBJ2-7
D gene: NA
V gene: TRBV6-6
CDR3 protein: CAMRQEHYEQYF
CDR3 DNA: TGTGCCATGCGCCAGGAGCATTACGAGCAGTACTTC

clone size: NA
J gene: TRBJ1-6
D gene: NA
V gene: TRBV10-2
CDR3 protein: CASREGLGNNSPLHF
CDR3 DNA: TGCGCCAGCAGGGAAGGGTTAGGGAATAATTCACCCCTCCACTTT

clone size: NA
J gene: TRBJ1-6
D gene: TRBD1
V gene: TRBV6-5
CDR3 protein: CASRQGSSYNSPLHF
CDR3 DNA: TGTGCCAGTAGACAGGGGAGCTCCTATAATTCACCCCTCCACTTT

clone size: once
J gene: TRBJ2-3
D gene: TRBD2
V gene: TRBV9
CDR3 protein: CASSGQSIAGPGDTQYF
CDR3 DNA: TGTGCCAGCAGCGGACAGAGCATAGCGGGGCCCGGGGATACGCAGTATTTT

clone size: NA
J gene: TRBJ2-7
D gene: TRBD1
V gene: TRBV19
CDR3 protein: CASSNPWGQGVAEQYF
CDR3 DNA: TGTGCCAGTAGTAACCCCTGGGGACAGGGGGTAGCCGAGCAGTACTTC

clone size: NA
J gene: TRBJ1-2
D gene: TRBD1
V gene: TRBV2
CDR3 protein: CASSDTGAGYTF
CDR3 DNA: TGTGCCAGCAGTGATACAGGGGCCGGCTACACCTTC

clone size: NA
J gene: TRBJ2-2
D gene: TRBD1
V gene: TRBV4-1
CDR3 protein: CASSQGPLRTGGLLNTGELFF
CDR3 DNA: TGCGCCAGCAGCCAAGGGCCGTTGCGGACAGGGGGTCTCCTTAACACCGGGGAGCTGTTTTTT